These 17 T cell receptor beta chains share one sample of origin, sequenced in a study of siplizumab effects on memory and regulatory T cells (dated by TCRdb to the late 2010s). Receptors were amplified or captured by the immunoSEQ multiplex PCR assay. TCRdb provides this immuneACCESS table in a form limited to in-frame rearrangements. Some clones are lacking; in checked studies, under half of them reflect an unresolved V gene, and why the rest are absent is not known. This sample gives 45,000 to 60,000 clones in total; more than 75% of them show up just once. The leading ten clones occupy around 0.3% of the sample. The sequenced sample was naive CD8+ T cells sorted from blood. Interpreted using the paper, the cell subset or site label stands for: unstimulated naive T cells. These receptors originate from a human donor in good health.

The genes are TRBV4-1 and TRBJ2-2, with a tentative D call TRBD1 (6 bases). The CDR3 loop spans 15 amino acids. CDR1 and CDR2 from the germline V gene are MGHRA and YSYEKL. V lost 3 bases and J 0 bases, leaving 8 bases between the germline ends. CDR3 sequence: CASSQGHPNTGELFF. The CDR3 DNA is TGCGCCAGCAGCCAGGGACACCCGAACACCGGGGAGCTGTTTTTT.

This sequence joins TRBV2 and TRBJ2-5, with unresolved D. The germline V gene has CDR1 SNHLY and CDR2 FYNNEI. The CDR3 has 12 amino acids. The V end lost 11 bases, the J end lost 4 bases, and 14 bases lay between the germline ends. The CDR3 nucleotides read TGTGCCGGAAGCTCATCCCTAGAGACCCAGTACTTC. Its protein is CAGSSSLETQYF.

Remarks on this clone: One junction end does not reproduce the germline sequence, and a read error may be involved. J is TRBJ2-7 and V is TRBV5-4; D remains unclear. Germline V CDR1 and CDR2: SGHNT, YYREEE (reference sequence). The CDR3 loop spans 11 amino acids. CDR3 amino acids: CASSLATAASF. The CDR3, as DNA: TGTGCCAGCAGCTTGGCCACGGCGGCAAGCTTC.

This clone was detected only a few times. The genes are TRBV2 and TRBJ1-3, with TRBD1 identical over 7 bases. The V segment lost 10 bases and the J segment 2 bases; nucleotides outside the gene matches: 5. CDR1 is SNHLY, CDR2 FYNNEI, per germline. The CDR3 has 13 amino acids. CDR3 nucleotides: TGTGCCACCAGGGGGGGAGCTGGAAACACCATATATTTT. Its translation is CATRGGAGNTIYF.

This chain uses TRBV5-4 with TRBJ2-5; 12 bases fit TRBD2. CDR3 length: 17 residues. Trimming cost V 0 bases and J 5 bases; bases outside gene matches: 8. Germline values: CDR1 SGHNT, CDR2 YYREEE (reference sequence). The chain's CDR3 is CASSLVLAGGPRETQYF. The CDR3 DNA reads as TGTGCCAGCAGCTTGGTGCTAGCGGGGGGGCCGAGGGAGACCCAGTACTTC. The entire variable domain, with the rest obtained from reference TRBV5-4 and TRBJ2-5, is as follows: ETGVTQSPTHLIKTRGQQVTLRCSSQSGHNTVSWYQQALGQGPQFIFQYYREEENGRGNFPPRFSGLQFPNYSSELNVNALELDDSALYLCASSLVLAGGPRETQYFGPGTRLLVL.

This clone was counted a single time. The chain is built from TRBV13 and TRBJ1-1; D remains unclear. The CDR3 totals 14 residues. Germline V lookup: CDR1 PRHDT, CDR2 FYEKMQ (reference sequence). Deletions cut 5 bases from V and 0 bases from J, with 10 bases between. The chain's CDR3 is CASSPGRLNTEAFF. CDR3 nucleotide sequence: TGTGCCAGCAGCCCTGGACGGTTGAACACTGAAGCTTTCTTT.

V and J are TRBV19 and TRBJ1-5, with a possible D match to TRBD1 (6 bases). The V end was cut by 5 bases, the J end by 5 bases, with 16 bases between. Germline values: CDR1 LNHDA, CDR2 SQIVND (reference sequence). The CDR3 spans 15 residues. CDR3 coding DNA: TGTGCCAGTAGTCTTTACTGGGACACTTATCAGCCCCAGCATTTT. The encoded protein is CASSLYWDTYQPQHF.

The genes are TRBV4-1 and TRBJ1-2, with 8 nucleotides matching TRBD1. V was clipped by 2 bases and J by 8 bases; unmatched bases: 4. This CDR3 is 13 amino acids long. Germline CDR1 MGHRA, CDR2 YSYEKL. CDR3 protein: CASSQLTGGGYTF. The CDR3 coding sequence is TGCGCCAGCAGCCAACTAACAGGGGGAGGCTACACCTTC.

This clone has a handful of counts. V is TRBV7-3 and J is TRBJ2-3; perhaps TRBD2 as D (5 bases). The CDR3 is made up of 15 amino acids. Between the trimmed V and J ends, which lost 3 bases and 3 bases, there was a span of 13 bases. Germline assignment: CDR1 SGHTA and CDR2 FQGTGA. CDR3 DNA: TGTGCCAGCAGCTTTTACAGCGGTAATACAGATACGCAGTATTTT. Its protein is CASSFYSGNTDTQYF.

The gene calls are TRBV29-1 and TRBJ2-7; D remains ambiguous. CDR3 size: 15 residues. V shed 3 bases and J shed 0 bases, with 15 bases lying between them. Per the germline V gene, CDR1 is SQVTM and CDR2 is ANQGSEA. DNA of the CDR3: TGCAGCGTTGACGTAGTGGGAACGATCTCCTACGAGCAGTACTTC. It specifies CSVDVVGTISYEQYF.

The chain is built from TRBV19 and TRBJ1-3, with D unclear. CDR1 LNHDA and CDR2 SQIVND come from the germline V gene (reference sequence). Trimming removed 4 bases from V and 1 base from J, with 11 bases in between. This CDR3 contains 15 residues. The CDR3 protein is CASSTFGRSGNTIYF. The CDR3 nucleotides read TGTGCCAGTAGTACTTTTGGCAGATCTGGAAACACCATATATTTT.

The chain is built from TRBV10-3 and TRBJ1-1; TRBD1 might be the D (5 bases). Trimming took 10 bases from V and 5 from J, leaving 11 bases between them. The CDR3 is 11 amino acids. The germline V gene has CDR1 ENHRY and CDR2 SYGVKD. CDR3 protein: CATLGGTEAFF. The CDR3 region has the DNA TGTGCCACCTTGGGGGGGACTGAAGCTTTCTTT.

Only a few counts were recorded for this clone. The CDR3 loop is CASSSTLGQGYEQYF. The CDR3, as DNA: TGTGCCAGCAGCTCGACACTAGGACAGGGCTACGAGCAGTACTTC. The V call is TRBV7-9, the J call TRBJ2-7; 8 nucleotides match TRBD1. V shed 4 bases and J 3 bases; nucleotides not matched to a gene: 8. Germline CDR1 and CDR2: SEHNR and FQNEAQ (reference sequence). The CDR3 runs to 15 residues. Drawing the rest from reference TRBV7-9 and TRBJ2-7, the complete variable domain is DTGVSQNPRHKITKRGQNVTFRCDPISEHNRLYWYRQTLGQGPEFLTYFQNEAQLEKSRLLSDRFSAERPKGSFSTLEIQRTEQGDSAMYLCASSSTLGQGYEQYFGPGTRLTVT.

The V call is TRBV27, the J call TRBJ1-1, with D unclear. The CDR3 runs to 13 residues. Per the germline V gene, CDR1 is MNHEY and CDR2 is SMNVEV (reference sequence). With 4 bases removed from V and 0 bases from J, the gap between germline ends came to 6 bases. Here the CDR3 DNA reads TGTGCCAGCAGTTATATGTTGAACACTGAAGCTTTCTTT. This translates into CASSYMLNTEAFF.

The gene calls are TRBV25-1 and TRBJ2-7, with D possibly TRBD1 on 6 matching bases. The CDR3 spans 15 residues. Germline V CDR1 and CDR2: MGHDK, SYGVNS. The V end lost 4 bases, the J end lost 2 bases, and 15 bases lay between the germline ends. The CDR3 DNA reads TGTGCCAGCAGTGCAATCCCGGGACAAACCTACGAGCAGTACTTC. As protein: CASSAIPGQTYEQYF.

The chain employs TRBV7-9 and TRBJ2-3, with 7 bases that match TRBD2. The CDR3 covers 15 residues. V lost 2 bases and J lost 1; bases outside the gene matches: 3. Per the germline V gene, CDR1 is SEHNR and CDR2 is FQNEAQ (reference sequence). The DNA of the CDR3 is TGTGCCAGCAGCTTAACGGCGGGGGGCACAGATACGCAGTATTTT. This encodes CASSLTAGGTDTQYF.

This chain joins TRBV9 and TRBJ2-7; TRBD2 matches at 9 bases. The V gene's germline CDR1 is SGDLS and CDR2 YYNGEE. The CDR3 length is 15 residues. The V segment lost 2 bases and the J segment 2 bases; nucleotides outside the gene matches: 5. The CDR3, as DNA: TGTGCCAGCAGCGTGGGCCTAGCGGGAACCTACGAGCAGTACTTC. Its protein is CASSVGLAGTYEQYF.